By frequency in the sample, the clone carrying this T cell receptor beta chain is medium-sized. The entry originates in a study of T cell repertoires in aging, cancer and after chemotherapy. At the level of the study: Chronic lymphocytic leukemia patients on fludarabine- or bendamustine-based regimens gave paired samples before and after chemotherapy.

Amplification of TCR beta used genomic DNA extracted from peripheral blood. Germline V gives CDR1 MNHNS, CDR2 SASEGT. J gave up 5 bases and V 8 bases, and 12 bases lay outside the gene matches. The CDR3 is 15 residues long. TRB rearrangements spanning V, D and J were amplified using mixed TRB-A/B primers. From the multiplex PCR reads, TCRdb called clonotypes with MiXCR, one entry per CDR3 protein. The table includes some 9,300 distinct CDR3 sequences, under 25% detected once. Sequencing was done on a sample of blood. This clonotype was sampled from a human donor with a blood cancer. The donor label of this sample is uncertain. The chain carries TRBV6-1 and TRBJ2-7; 10 nucleotides align to TRBD1. CDR3: CASGKLRDRGHEQYF. CDR3 DNA: TGTGCCAGCGGGAAGTTGCGGGACAGGGGCCACGAGCAGTACTTC.